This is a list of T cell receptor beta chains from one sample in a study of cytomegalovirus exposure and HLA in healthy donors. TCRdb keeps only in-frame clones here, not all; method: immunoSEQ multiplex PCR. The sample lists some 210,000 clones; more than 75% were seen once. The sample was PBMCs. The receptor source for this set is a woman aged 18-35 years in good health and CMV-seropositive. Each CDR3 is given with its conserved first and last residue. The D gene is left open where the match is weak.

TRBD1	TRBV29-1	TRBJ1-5	CSVRDVGQGLNQPQHF
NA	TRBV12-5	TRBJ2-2	CASGLVDWAGENTGELFF
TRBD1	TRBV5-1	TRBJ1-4	CASSLDRGNEKLFF
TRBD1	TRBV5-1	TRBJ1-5	CASSPRTGFDQPQHF
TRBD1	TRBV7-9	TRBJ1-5	CASSFLTGGVHQPQHF
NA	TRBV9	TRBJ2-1	CASSVEGGPSNEQFF
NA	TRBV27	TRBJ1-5	CASRPTGKSNQPQHF
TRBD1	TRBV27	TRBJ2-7	CASSYRTGYYEQYF
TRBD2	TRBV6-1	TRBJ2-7	CASSEVGGGPGEQYF
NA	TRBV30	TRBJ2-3	CAWRFSSRGTDTQYF
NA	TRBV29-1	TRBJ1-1	CSVGGRKSGYTEAFF
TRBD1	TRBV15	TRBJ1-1	CATSDTTGATNTEAFF
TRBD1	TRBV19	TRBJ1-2	CASRGTEETPTGGTVKGYGYTF
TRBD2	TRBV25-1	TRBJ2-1	CASSDGLAGVLEQFF
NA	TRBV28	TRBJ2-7	CASSAAGRRNEQYF
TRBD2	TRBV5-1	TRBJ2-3	CASSLAGWSGVSTDTQYF
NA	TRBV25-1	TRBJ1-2	CASSAGGYGYTF
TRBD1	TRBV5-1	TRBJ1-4	CASSVDREREKLFF
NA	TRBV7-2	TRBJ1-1	CASSPRGSYTEAFF
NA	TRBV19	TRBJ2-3	CASSIDEEGADTQYF
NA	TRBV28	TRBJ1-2	CASSFWEARLRGYTF
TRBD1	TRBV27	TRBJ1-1	CASSRLSGGTTEAFF
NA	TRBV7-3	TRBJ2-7	CASSPEGQRSYEQYF
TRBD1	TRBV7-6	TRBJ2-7	CASRMGQGDDYEQYF
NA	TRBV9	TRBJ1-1	CASSPWRGIEAFF
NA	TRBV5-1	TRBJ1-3	CATSVGTTGNTIYF
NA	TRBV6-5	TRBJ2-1	CASSSADSAGNEQFF
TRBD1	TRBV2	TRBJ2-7	CASRSGSLEYRGETYEQYF
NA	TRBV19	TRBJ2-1	CASSQGEDYHNEQFF
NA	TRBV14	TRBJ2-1	CASTPGIYNEQFF
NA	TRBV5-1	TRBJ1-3	CASSPRGGGGNTIYF
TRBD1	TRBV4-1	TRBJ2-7	CASSQTDRAYEQYF
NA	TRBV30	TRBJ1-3	CAWSVALSGNTIYF
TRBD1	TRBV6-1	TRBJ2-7	CASSERDRVFFPYEQYF
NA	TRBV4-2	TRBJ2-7	CASSRALYEQYF
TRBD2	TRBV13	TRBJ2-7	CASSTRTSRYEQYF
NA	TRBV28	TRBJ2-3	CAYQAADTQYF
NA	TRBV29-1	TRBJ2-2	CSVEGRKNTGELFF
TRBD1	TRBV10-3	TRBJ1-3	CAIAGGPGNTIYF
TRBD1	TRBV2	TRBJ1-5	CASSELVRGQDQPQHF
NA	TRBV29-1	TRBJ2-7	CSVELQGSSYEQYF
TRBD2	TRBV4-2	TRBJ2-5	CASSQGDSGRAMETQYF
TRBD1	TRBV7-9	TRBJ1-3	CASSFNRGEDSGNTIYF
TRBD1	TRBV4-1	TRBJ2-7	CASSQIGRGRNEQYF
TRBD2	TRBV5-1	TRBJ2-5	CASSRTSGRIGETQYF
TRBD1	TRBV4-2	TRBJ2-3	CASSQADDRASTDTQYF
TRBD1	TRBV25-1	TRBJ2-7	CASSDRRDRGSYEQYF
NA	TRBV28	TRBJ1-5	CASSTTYSNQPQHF
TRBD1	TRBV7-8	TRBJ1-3	CASSLERTGGRGNTIYF
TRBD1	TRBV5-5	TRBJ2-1	CASSQPGTVRNEQFF
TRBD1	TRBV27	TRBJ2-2	CASSSDRGPGELFF
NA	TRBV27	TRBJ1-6	CASMEGNSPLHF